This T cell receptor beta chain originates from a study of blood T cell repertoires in COVID-19. In the study overall: The United States, Italy and Spain were the sources of the acute and convalescent COVID-19 samples. Sources were T cells, B-cell-depleted T cells, or PBMCs; the material itself was cDNA or gDNA.

Authors' methods: Reference gene primers were amplified, and this amplification served to estimate nucleated cell counts. Profiling relied on immunoSEQ multiplex PCR, and the TCRdb table lists in-frame clones only, not all of them. V and J calls and clone size are those listed in that table; D and trimming were worked out from the DNA. The data hold under 65,000 clones, with 70% to 75% observed a single time. The CDR3 runs to 16 residues. The V segment lost 4 bases and the J segment 4 bases; nucleotides outside the gene matches: 10. Germline loops: CDR1 SGHDT, CDR2 YYEEEE. The sample was peripheral blood. This sequence was found in a woman between 65 and 79 years old with acute or convalescent COVID-19. This chain links TRBV5-6 with TRBJ2-1, with 8 positions matching TRBD2. CDR3 residues: CASSPPRGGVYNEQFF. DNA for the CDR3: TGTGCCAGCAGCCCCCCACGGGGGGGCGTTTACAATGAGCAGTTCTTC.